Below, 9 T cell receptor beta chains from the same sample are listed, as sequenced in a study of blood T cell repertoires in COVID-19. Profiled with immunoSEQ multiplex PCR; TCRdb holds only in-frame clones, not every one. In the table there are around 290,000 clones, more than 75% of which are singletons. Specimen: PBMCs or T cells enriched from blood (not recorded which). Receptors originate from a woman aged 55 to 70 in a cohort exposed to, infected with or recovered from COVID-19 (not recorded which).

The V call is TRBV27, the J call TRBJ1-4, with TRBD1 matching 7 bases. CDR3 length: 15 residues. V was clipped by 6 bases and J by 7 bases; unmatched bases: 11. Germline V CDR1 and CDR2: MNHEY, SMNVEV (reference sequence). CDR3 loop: CASRTGILMGEKLFF. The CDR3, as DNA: TGTGCCAGCAGGACAGGGATATTGATGGGTGAAAAACTGTTTTTT.

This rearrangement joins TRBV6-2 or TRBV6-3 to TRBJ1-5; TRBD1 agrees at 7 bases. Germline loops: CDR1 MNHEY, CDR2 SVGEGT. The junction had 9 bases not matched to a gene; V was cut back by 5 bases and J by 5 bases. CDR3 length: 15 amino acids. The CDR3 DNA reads TGTGCCAGCAGTCCCGGGACAGAGTATTATCAGCCCCAGCATTTT. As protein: CASSPGTEYYQPQHF.

The CDR3 nucleotides read TGCAGTGCTAGTCCCCCGGGACAGGGGGCGAATGGCTACACCTTC. Translating gives CSASPPGQGANGYTF. The genes are TRBV20-1 and TRBJ1-2, with 12 nucleotides matching TRBD1. CDR3 size: 15 residues. CDR1 is DFQATT, CDR2 SNEGSKA, per germline (reference sequence). V lost 3 bases, J lost 6 bases, and 8 bases stayed unmatched.

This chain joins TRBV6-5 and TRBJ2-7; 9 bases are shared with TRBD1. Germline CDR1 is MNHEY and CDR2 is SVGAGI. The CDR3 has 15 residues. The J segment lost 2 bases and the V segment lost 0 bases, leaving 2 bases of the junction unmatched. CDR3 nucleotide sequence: TGTGCCAGCAGTTACTCGAACAGGGGGCCCTACGAGCAGTACTTC. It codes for CASSYSNRGPYEQYF.

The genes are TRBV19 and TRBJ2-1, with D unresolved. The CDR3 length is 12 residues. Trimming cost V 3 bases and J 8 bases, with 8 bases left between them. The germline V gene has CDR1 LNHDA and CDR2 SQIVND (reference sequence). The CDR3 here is CASSITGYEQFF. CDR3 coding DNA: TGTGCCAGTAGTATCACCGGGTATGAGCAGTTCTTC.

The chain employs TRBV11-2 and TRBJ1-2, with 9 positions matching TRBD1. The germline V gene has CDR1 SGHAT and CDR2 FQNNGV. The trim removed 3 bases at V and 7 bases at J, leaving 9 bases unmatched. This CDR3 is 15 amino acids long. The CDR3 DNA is TGTGCCAGCAGCTTTTGGGACAGGGTCTCGGGTGGCTACACCTTC. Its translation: CASSFWDRVSGGYTF.

The CDR3 here is CASSGTGDGNQPQHF. The CDR3 nucleotides read TGTGCCAGCTCAGGAACAGGGGACGGCAATCAGCCCCAGCATTTT. The V and J genes are TRBV18 and TRBJ1-5; 7 positions match TRBD1. V shed 5 bases, J shed 2 bases, and the junction held 6 bases outside the gene matches. The CDR3 is 15 amino acids. Germline lookup yields CDR1 KGHSH and CDR2 LQKENI.

Written as DNA, the CDR3 is TGTGCCAGCAGCGCCTTCGGAGACAGTAACAATGAGCAGTTCTTC. Protein: CASSAFGDSNNEQFF. The gene calls are TRBV6-4 and TRBJ2-1, with D maybe TRBD1 (5 bases). This CDR3 is 15 amino acids long. Germline values: CDR1 MRHNA, CDR2 SNTAGT. V shed 6 bases and J shed 5 bases, with 17 bases lying between them.

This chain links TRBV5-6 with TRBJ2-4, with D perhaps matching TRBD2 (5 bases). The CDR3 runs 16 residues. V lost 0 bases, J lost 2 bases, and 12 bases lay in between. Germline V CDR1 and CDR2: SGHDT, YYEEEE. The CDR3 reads CASSLGGKLTKNIQYF. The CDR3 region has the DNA TGTGCCAGCAGCTTGGGAGGGAAGCTGACCAAAAACATTCAGTACTTC.